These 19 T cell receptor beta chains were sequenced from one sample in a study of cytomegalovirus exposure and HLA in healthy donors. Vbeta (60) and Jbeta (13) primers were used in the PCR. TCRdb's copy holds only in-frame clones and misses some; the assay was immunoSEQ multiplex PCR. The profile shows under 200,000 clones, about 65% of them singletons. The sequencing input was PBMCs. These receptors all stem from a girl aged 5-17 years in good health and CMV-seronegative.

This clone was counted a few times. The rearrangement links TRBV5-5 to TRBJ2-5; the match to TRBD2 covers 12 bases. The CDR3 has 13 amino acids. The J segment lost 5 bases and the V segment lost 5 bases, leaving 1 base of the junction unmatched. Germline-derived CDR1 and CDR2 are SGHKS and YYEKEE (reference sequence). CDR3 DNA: TGTGCCAGCAGAGGACTAGCGGGGGAGACCCAGTACTTC. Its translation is CASRGLAGETQYF. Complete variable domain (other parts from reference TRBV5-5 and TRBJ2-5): DAGVTQSPTHLIKTRGQQVTLRCSPISGHKSVSWYQQVLGQGPQFIFQYYEKEERGRGNFPDRFSARQFPNYSSELNVNALLLGDSALYLCASRGLAGETQYFGPGTRLLVL.

The CDR3 DNA reads TGTGCCAGCAGCTTCGTTGGAGAAGACGGAAAGACCCAGTACTTC. The encoded protein is CASSFVGEDGKTQYF. V usage is TRBV5-6 and J usage is TRBJ2-5; D call uncertain. The germline V gene has CDR1 SGHDT and CDR2 YYEEEE. Trimming pared 2 bases from V and 6 bases from J, leaving 17 bases between. This CDR3 is 15 amino acids long.

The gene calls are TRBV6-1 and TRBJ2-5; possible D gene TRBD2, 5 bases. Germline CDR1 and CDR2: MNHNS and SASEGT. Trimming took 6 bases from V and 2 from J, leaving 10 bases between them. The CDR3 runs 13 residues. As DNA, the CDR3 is TGTGCCAGCAGACTAGATGAGCAAGAGACCCAGTACTTC. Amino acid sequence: CASRLDEQETQYF.

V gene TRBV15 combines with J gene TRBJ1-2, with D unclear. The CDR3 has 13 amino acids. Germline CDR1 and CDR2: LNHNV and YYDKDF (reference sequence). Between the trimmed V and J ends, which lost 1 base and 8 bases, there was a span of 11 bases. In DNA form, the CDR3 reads TGTGCCACCAGCAGAGTGGGCAGCTTCGGCTACACCTTC. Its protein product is CATSRVGSFGYTF.

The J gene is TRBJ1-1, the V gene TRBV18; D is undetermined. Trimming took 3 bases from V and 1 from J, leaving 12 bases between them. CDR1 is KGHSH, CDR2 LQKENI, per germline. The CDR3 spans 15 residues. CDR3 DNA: TGTGCCAGCTCACCTAGAATTGGTGAGAACACTGAAGCTTTCTTT. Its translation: CASSPRIGENTEAFF.

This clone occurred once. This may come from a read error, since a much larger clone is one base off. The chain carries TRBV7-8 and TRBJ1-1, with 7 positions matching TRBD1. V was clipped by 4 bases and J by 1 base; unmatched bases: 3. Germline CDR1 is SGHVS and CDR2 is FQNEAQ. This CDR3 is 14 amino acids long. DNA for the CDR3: TGTGCCAGCAGCTCGGGACAGCCGAACACTGAAGCTTTCTTT. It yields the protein CASSSGQPNTEAFF.

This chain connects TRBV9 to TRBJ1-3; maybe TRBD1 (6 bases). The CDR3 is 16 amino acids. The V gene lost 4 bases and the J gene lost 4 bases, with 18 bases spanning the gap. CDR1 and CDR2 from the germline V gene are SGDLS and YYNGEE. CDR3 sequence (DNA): TGTGCCAGCAGCTCGGTCTCAAGGGGGTCGGGAAACACCATATATTTT. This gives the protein CASSSVSRGSGNTIYF.

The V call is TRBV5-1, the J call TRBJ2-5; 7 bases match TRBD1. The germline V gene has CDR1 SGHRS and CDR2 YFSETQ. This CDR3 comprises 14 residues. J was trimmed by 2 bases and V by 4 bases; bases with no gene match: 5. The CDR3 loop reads CASSLGGLQETQYF. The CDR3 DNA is TGCGCCAGCAGCCTAGGGGGCCTACAAGAGACCCAGTACTTC.

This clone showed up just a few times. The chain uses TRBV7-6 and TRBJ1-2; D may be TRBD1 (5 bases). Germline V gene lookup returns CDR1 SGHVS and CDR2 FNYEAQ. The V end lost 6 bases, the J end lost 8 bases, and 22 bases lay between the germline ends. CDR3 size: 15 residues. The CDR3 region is CASSKSDTRIRGYTF. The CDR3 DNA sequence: TGTGCCAGCAGTAAATCGGACACCAGGATCCGAGGCTACACCTTC.

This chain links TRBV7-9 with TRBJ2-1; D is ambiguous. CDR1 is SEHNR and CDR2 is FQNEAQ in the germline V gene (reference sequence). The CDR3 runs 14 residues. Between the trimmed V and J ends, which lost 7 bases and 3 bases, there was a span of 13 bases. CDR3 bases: TGTGCCAGCATCCTTAGCCCCGGCTACAATGAGCAGTTCTTC. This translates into CASILSPGYNEQFF.

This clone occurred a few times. CDR3 DNA: TGTGCCAGCAGGCAGGACAGCTTGGGCTACACCTTC. It yields the protein CASRQDSLGYTF. This chain connects TRBV6-1 to TRBJ1-2; maybe TRBD1 (6 bases). CDR3 length: 12 residues. Trimming left V 6 bases short and J 8 bases short, with 13 bases between. Per the germline V gene, CDR1 is MNHNS and CDR2 is SASEGT.

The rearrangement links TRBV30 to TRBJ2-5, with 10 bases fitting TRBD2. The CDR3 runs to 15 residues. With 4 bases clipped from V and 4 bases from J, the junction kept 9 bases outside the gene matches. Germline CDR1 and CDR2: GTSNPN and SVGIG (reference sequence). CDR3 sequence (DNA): TGTGCCTGGATCCTAGCGGGGGCCGGGCGAGAGACCCAGTACTTC. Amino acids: CAWILAGAGRETQYF.

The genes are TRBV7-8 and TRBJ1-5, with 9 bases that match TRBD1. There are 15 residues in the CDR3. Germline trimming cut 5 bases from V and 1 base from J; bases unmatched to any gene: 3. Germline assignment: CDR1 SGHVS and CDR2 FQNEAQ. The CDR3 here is CASSQQGASNQPQHF. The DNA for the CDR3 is TGTGCCAGCAGCCAACAGGGGGCGAGCAATCAGCCCCAGCATTTT.

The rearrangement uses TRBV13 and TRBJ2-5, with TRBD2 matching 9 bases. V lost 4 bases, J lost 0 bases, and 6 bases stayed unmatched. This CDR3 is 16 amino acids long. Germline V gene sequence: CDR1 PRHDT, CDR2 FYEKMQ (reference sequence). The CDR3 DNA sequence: TGTGCCAGCAGCTACCGGACTAGCGAGTACCAAGAGACCCAGTACTTC. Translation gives CASSYRTSEYQETQYF.

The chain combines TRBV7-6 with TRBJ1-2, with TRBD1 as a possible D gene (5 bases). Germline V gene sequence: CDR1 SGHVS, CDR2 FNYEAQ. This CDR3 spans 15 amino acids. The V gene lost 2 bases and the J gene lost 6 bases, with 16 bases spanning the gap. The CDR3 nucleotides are TGTGCCAGCAGCTTAATTTCAGGGACTCCCGATGGCTACACCTTC. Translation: CASSLISGTPDGYTF. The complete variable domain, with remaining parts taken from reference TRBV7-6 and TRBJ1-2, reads GAGVSQSPRYKVTKRGQDVALRCDPISGHVSLYWYRQALGQGPEFLTYFNYEAQQDKSGLPNDRFSAERPEGSISTLTIQRTEQRDSAMYRCASSLISGTPDGYTFGSGTRLTVV.

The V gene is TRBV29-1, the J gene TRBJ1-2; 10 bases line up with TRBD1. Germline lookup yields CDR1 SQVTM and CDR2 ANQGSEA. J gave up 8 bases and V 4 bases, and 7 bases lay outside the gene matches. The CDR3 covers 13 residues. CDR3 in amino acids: CSVGATGGEGYTF. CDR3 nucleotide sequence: TGCAGCGTTGGCGCGACAGGGGGCGAAGGCTACACCTTC.

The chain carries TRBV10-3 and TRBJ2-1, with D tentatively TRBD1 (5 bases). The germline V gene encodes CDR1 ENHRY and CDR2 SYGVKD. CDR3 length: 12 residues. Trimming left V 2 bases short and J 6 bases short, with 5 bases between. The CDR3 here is CAISEGANEQFF. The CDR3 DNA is TGTGCCATCAGTGAGGGGGCCAATGAGCAGTTCTTC.

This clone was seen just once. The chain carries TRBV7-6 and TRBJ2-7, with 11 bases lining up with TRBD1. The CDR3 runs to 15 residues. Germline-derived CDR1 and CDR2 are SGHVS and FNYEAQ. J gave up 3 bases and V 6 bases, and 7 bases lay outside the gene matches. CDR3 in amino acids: CASSLLGTGGYEQYF. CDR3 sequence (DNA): TGTGCCAGCAGTCTTCTAGGGACAGGGGGCTACGAGCAGTACTTC.

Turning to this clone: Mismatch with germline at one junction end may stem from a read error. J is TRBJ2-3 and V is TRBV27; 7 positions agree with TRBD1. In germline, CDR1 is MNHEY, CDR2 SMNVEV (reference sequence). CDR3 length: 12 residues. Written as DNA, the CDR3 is TGTGCCAGCAGTATTACAGGGGAGTCCCCTGTTTTT. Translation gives CASSITGESPVF.